Listed below are T cell receptor beta chains from one sample, sequenced in a study of blood T cell repertoires in COVID-19. The protocol was immunoSEQ multiplex PCR, while the TCRdb copy is restricted to in-frame clones and leaves out a portion. The sample lists approximately 300,000 clones, 90% occurring once. The specimen sequenced was PBMCs or T cells enriched from blood (not recorded which). The origin of the receptors is a woman in her twenties or thirties who had been exposed to COVID-19. Both conserved end residues are part of each CDR3. The order of the fields is J gene, clone size, V gene, D gene, CDR3 DNA, CDR3 protein. D genes are given only for firm matches. The listing skips clone size in some rows; elsewhere it reads once, few, many or a size class.

TRBJ2-5	.	TRBV7-9	.	TGTGCCAGCAGCCAAATGGGTAGAGGAGAGACCCAGTACTTC	CASSQMGRGETQYF
TRBJ2-7	few	TRBV30	.	TGTGCCTGGAGCACAGGAAATTCCTACGAGCAGTACTTC	CAWSTGNSYEQYF
TRBJ2-7	.	TRBV29-1	TRBD2	TGCAGCGTTGGCCCCCTTAGCGGGTTCGAGCAGTACTTC	CSVGPLSGFEQYF
TRBJ1-5	.	TRBV18	.	TGTGCCAGCTCACCATTACAGGGCCCGGGCAATCAGCCCCAGCATTTT	CASSPLQGPGNQPQHF
TRBJ2-7	.	TRBV5-1	.	TGCGCCAGCAGCTTGATAGGGAAGACTAACGAGCAGTACTTC	CASSLIGKTNEQYF
TRBJ1-4	.	TRBV11-2	.	TGTGCCAGCAGTCTAGTGGCCTCGGAACTGTTTTTT	CASSLVASELFF
TRBJ1-5	.	TRBV5-1	.	TGCGCCAGCAGCTTGTACGGGGATAGCAATCAGCCCCAGCATTTT	CASSLYGDSNQPQHF
TRBJ2-1	.	TRBV5-4	TRBD2	TGTGCCAGCAGCACGACTAGCGGCTCCTACAATGAGCAGTTCTTC	CASSTTSGSYNEQFF
TRBJ1-2	.	TRBV4-2	.	TGTGCCAGCAGCCAAACATCCCAGGGGATCGACTATGGCTACACCTTC	CASSQTSQGIDYGYTF
TRBJ1-6	.	TRBV4-2	.	TGTGCCAGCAGCCAAGTATCCGCCGGGGCCCTCCACTTT	CASSQVSAGALHF
TRBJ2-1	.	TRBV19	TRBD1	TGTGCCAGTAGTGATTGGACAGGTTACAATGAGCAGTTCTTC	CASSDWTGYNEQFF
TRBJ2-7	few	TRBV7-2	TRBD1	TGTGCCAGCAGTGGGGACAGACGTACAGAGCAGTACTTC	CASSGDRRTEQYF
TRBJ1-5	once	TRBV4-1	.	TGCGCCAGCAGCCCGACAGGTAGGCAGCCCCAGCATTTT	CASSPTGRQPQHF
TRBJ2-7	.	TRBV10-3	.	TGTGCCATCAGTGGTGTCAGGGACTTCTCGCAGTACTTC	CAISGVRDFSQYF
TRBJ1-1	.	TRBV12-3/TRBV12-4	.	TGTGCCAGCAGTTTAAGTACTATCCATGAAGCTTTCTTT	CASSLSTIHEAFF
TRBJ2-1	.	TRBV9	.	TGTGCCAGCAGCGTAGACGGGAGTCACAATGAGCAGTTCTTC	CASSVDGSHNEQFF
TRBJ1-2	few	TRBV5-4	.	TGTGCCAGCAGCTTGGAGCCAGGATCCTTTGATGGCTACACCTTC	CASSLEPGSFDGYTF
TRBJ2-3	.	TRBV11-3	.	TGTGCCAGCAGCCCACCGGGAAACACAGATACGCAGTATTTT	CASSPPGNTDTQYF
TRBJ1-3	.	TRBV7-9	.	TGTGCCTCGATCACTTCTGGAAACACCATATATTTT	CASITSGNTIYF
TRBJ1-1	.	TRBV9	.	TGTGCCAGCACCCTCGAACCGGCGGCCGGCACTGAAGCTTTCTTT	CASTLEPAAGTEAFF
TRBJ1-2	.	TRBV4-1	.	TGCGCCAGCAGCCAAGAAACCACGGACTATGGCTACACCTTC	CASSQETTDYGYTF
TRBJ1-3	.	TRBV5-1	TRBD1	TGCGCCAGCAGCGCTAACAGGGGGCTGTCTGGAAACACCATATATTTT	CASSANRGLSGNTIYF
TRBJ2-7	.	TRBV20-1	.	TGCAGCCCCCGGCGGGGCTACGAGCAGTACTTC	CSPRRGYEQYF
TRBJ2-7	.	TRBV6-2/TRBV6-3	TRBD2	TGTGCCAGCAGTTACCCCCCGGGGGGGAAATACTACGAGCAGTACTTC	CASSYPPGGKYYEQYF
TRBJ1-6	.	TRBV4-2	TRBD1	TGTGCCAGCAGCCTTCACGGACAGGGAGCGGATTCACCCCTCCACTTT	CASSLHGQGADSPLHF
TRBJ1-2	once	TRBV5-5	.	TGTGCCAGCAGCTTGCTAGGCTCCCCCGATGGCTACACCTTC	CASSLLGSPDGYTF
TRBJ1-2	few	TRBV5-6	TRBD1	TGTGCCAGCAGCTTGAATATGGGGACAGGGGGCGATTGGTATGGCTACACCTTC	CASSLNMGTGGDWYGYTF
TRBJ1-2	.	TRBV5-1	.	TGCGCCAGCAGCTTACAGGGTGATACGAACTATGGCTACACCTTC	CASSLQGDTNYGYTF
TRBJ2-2	.	TRBV7-8	.	TGTGCCAGCAGCTTAGTATCCACTAACACCGGGGAGCTGTTTTTT	CASSLVSTNTGELFF
TRBJ2-7	.	TRBV5-4	TRBD1	TGTGCCAGCAGTTTGGAGACAGGGATATCGAACGAGCAGTACTTC	CASSLETGISNEQYF
TRBJ2-7	.	TRBV6-2/TRBV6-3	TRBD1	TGTGCCAGCACCCCCGGGGTGGGGACAGGAGGCTACGAGCAGTACTTC	CASTPGVGTGGYEQYF
TRBJ1-2	.	TRBV18	.	TGTGCCAGCTCACCTCAGGAGGCTGCCTATGGCTACACCTTC	CASSPQEAAYGYTF
TRBJ2-7	.	TRBV7-3	TRBD2	TGTGCCAGCAGCCCGAAGGTTGGGACTAGAGACGAGCAGTACTTC	CASSPKVGTRDEQYF
TRBJ1-4	.	TRBV7-8	.	TGTGCCAGCTCCGGCGGCAGGGCAACGACTAATGAAAAACTGTTTTTT	CASSGGRATTNEKLFF
TRBJ1-6	.	TRBV5-5	.	TGTGCCAGCAGCTTTCGGGACTACGGGGTAGGTTCACCCCTCCACTTT	CASSFRDYGVGSPLHF
TRBJ2-1	once	TRBV24-1	TRBD1	TGTGCCACCAGTGATTTCTCTCAGGCAGGGGGTTATGAGCAGTTCTTC	CATSDFSQAGGYEQFF
TRBJ2-3	.	TRBV7-9	.	TGTGCCAGCAGCTTAGAGGGCACTAGGCTTGATACGCAGTATTTT	CASSLEGTRLDTQYF
TRBJ1-2	.	TRBV20-1	.	TGCAGTGCCCACTTGTCCTATGGCTACACCTTC	CSAHLSYGYTF
TRBJ1-2	.	TRBV6-5	TRBD1	TGTGCCAGCAGTTACCAGGGGGTTAACTATGGCTACACCTTC	CASSYQGVNYGYTF
TRBJ2-5	few	TRBV7-8	TRBD2	TGTGCCAGCAGCTTAGGACTAGCGGAAGAGACCCAGTACTTC	CASSLGLAEETQYF
TRBJ1-5	.	TRBV5-1	.	TGCGCCAGCAGCTTCGGACAGCGTGGTCAGCCCCAGCATTTT	CASSFGQRGQPQHF
TRBJ1-1	.	TRBV7-9	.	TGTGCCAGCAGCTTAGGAGAAAGAAACACTGAAGCTTTCTTT	CASSLGERNTEAFF
TRBJ2-2	.	TRBV7-2	TRBD2	TGTGCCAGCAGCTTACTCGGGGGGGCGGACACCGGGGAGCTGTTTTTT	CASSLLGGADTGELFF
TRBJ2-7	.	TRBV5-1	TRBD1	TGCGCCAGCAGCTTCCCGGGACAGGGGTCCTACGAGCAGTACTTC	CASSFPGQGSYEQYF
TRBJ1-2	.	TRBV5-4	.	TGTGCCAGCAGCCGGGACTATGGCTACACCTTC	CASSRDYGYTF